The T cell receptor beta chain under discussion was sequenced for a study of shared clonotypes between healthy human individuals. Whole-study findings and limits: Clonotype sharing among donors was expected to depend on sequencing depth.

Unsorted PBMC DNA was run through sequencing on ten immunoSEQ deep assay plates. TCRdb's copy holds only in-frame clones and misses some; the assay was immunoSEQ multiplex PCR. The sample carries around 500,000 clones, around 80% recorded once. The germline CDR1 and CDR2 sequences are MNHEY and SVGAGI. This CDR3 region has 13 residues. V was shortened by 8 bases and J by 0 bases, with 9 bases between the two germline ends. With respect to this clone: The target antigen is unknown.

Sequencing was performed on PBMCs. This receptor was taken from a woman aged 40 to 50 in good health. Some clones in this sample may be carry-over from other donors' samples. The V and J genes are TRBV6-5 and TRBJ2-3; D remains ambiguous. The CDR3 sequence: CASRRFSTDTQYF. The CDR3 nucleotides are TGTGCCAGCCGAAGGTTTAGCACAGATACGCAGTATTTT.